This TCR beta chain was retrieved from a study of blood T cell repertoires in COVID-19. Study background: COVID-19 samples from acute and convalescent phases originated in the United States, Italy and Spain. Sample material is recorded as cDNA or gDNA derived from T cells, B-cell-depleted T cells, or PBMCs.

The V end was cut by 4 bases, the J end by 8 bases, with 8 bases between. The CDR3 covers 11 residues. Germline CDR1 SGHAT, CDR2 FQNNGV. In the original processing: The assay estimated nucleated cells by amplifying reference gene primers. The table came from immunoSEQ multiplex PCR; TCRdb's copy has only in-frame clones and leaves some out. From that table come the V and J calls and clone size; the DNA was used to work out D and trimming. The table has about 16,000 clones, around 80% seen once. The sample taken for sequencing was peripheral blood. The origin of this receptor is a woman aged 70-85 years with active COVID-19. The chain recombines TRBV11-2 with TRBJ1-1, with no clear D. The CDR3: CASSSLTEAFF. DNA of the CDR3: TGTGCCAGCAGCTCCCTAACGGAAGCTTTCTTT.